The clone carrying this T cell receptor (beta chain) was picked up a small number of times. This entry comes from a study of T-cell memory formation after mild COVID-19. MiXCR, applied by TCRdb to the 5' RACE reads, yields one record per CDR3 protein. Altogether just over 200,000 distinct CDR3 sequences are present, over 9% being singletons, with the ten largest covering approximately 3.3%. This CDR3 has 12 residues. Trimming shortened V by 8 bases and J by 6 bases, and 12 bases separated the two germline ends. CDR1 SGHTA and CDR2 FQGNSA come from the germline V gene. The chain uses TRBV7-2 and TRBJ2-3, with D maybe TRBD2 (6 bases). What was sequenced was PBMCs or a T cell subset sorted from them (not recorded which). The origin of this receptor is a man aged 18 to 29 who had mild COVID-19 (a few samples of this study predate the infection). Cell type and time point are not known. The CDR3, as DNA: TGTGCCAGCCGGGGGTTTGCCGATACGCAGTATTTT. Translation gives CASRGFADTQYF.